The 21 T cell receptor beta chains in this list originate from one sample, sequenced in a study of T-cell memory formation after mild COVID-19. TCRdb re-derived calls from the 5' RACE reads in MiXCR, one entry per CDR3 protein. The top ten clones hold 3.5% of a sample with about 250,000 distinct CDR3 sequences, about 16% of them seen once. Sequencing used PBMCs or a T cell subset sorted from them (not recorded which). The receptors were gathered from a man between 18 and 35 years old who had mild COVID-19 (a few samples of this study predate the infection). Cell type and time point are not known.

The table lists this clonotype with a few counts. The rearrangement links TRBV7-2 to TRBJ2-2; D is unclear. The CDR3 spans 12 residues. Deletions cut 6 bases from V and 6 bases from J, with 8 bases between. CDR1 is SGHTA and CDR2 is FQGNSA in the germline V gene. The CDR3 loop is CASRMRSGELFF. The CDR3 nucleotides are TGTGCCAGCAGGATGCGGTCCGGGGAGCTGTTTTTT.

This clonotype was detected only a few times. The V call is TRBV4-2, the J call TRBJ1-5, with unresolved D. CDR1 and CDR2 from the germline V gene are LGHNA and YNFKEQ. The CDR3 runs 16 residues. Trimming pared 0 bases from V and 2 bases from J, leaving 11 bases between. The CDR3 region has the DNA TGTGCCAGCAGCCAAGATCAAGGAAGGCGCAATCAGCCCCAGCATTTT. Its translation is CASSQDQGRRNQPQHF.

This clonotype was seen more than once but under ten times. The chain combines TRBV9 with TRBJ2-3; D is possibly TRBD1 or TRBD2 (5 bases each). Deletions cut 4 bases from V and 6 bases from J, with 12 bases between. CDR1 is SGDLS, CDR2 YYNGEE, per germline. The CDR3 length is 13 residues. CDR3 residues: CASSPDGADTQYF. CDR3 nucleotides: TGTGCCAGCAGCCCGGACGGGGCTGATACGCAGTATTTT.

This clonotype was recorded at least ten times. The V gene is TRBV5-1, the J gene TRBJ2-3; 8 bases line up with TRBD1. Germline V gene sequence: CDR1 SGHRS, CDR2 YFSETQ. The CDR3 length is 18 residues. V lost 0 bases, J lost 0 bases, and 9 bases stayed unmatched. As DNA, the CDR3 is TGCGCCAGCAGCTTGGCCCCAGGGGGCGAGGGAAGCACAGATACGCAGTATTTT. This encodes CASSLAPGGEGSTDTQYF.

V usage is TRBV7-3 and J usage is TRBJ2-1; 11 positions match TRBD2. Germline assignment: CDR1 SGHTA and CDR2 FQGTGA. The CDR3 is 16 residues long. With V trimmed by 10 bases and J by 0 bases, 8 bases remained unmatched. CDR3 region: CATPSGGTSSYNEQFF. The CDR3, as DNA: TGTGCCACACCTAGCGGGGGGACGAGCTCCTACAATGAGCAGTTCTTC.

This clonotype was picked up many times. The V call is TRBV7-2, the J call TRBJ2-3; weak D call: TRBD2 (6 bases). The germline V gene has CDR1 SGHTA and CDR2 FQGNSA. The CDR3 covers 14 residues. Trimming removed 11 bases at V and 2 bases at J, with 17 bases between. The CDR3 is CAASGASVTDTQYF. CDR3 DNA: TGTGCCGCCAGCGGTGCTAGCGTCACAGATACGCAGTATTTT.

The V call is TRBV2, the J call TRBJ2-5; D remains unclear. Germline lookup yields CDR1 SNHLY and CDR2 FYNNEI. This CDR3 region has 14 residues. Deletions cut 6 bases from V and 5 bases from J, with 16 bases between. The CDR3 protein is CASSPRTVGETQYF. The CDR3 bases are TGTGCCAGCAGCCCGAGGACCGTCGGGGAGACCCAGTACTTC.

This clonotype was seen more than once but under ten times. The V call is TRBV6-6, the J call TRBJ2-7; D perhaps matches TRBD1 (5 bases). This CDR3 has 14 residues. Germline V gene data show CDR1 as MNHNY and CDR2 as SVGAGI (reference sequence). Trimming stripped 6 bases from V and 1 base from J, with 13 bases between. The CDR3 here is CASSLGAESYEQYV. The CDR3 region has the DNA TGTGCCAGCAGCCTAGGGGCGGAGTCCTACGAGCAGTACGTC.

CDR3 DNA sequence: TGTGCCAGCAGCCAAGAAGGGTTTGTCACAGATACGCAGTATTTT. It translates to CASSQEGFVTDTQYF. The chain employs TRBV4-2 and TRBJ2-3, with D unclear. CDR3 size: 15 residues. V lost 0 bases, J lost 2 bases, and 9 bases lay in between. Germline loops: CDR1 LGHNA, CDR2 YNFKEQ.

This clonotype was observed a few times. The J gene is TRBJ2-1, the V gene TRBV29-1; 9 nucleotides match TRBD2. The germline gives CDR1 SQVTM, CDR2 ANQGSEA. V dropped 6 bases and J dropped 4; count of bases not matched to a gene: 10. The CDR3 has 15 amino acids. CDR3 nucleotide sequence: TGCAGCGTATTTAATCGCGGGGGGGGATACAATGAGCAGTTCTTC. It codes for CSVFNRGGGYNEQFF.

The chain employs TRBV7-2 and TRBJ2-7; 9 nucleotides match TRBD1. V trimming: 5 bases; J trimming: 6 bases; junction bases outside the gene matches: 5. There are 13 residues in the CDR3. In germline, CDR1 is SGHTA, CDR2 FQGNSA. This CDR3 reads CASSRDRVSEQYV. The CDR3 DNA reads TGTGCCAGCAGCCGGGACAGGGTATCCGAGCAGTACGTC.

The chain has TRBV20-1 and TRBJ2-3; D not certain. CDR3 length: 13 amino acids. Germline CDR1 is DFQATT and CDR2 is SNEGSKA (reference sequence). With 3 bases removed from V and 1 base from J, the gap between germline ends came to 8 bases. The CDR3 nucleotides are TGCAGTGCTAGCAGGCGGCGCACAGATACGCAGTATTTT. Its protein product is CSASRRRTDTQYF.

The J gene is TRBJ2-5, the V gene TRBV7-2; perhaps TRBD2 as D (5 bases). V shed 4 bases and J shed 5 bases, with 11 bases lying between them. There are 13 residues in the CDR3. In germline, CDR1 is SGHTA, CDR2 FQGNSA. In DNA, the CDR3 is TGTGCCAGCAGCTCCGGAGGATGGGAGACCCAGTACTTC. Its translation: CASSSGGWETQYF. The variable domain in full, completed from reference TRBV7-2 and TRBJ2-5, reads GAGVSQSPSNKVTEKGKDVELRCDPISGHTALYWYRQSLGQGLEFLIYFQGNSAPDKSGLPSDRFSAERTGGSVSTLTIQRTQQEDSAVYLCASSSGGWETQYFGPGTRLLVL.

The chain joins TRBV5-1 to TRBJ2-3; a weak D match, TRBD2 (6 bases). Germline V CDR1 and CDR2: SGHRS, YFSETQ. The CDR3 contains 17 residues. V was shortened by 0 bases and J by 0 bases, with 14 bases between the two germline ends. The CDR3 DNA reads TGCGCCAGCAGCTTGGGACCTCTAGCGACTAGCACAGATACGCAGTATTTT. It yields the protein CASSLGPLATSTDTQYF.

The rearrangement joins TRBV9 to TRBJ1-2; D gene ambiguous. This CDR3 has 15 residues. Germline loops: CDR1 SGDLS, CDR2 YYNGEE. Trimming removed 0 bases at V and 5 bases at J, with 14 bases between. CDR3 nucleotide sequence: TGTGCCAGCAGCGTAGTGCCAATGGGAGGGTATGGCTACACCTTC. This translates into CASSVVPMGGYGYTF.

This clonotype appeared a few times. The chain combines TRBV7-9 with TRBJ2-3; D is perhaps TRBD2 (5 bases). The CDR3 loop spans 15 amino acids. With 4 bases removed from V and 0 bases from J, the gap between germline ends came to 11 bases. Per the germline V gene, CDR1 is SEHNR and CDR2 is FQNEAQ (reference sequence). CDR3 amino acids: CASSSEGHSTDTQYF. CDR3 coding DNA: TGTGCCAGCAGCTCCGAGGGCCATAGCACAGATACGCAGTATTTT.

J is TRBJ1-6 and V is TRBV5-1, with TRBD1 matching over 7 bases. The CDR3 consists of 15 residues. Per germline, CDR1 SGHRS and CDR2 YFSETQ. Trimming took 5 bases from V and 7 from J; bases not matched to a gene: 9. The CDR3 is CASRSGQLTNSPLHF. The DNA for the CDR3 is TGCGCCAGCAGGTCGGGACAGTTGACAAATTCACCCCTCCACTTT. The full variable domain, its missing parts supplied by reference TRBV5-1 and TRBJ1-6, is KAGVTQTPRYLIKTRGQQVTLSCSPISGHRSVSWYQQTPGQGLQFLFEYFSETQRNKGNFPGRFSGRQFSNSRSEMNVSTLELGDSALYLCASRSGQLTNSPLHFGNGTRLTVT.

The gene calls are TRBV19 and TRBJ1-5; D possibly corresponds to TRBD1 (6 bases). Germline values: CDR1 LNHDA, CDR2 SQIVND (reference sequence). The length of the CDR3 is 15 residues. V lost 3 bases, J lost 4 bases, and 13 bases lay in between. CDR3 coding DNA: TGTGCCAGTAGTATGGCGACAGGCCCTAATCAGCCCCAGCATTTT. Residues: CASSMATGPNQPQHF.

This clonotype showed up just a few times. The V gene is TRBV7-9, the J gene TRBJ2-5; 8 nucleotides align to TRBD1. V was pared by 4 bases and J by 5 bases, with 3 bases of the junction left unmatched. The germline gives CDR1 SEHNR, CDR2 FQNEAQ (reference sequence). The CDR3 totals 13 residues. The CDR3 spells CASSYTGGETQYF. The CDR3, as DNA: TGTGCCAGCAGCTACACAGGGGGGGAGACCCAGTACTTC.

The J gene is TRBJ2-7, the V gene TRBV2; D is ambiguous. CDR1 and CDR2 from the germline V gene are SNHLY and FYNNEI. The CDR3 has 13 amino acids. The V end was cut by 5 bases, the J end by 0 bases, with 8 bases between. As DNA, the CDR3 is TGTGCCAGCAGTACGGGCCTCTCCTACGAGCAGTACTTC. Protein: CASSTGLSYEQYF. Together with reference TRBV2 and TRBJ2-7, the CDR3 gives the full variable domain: EPEVTQTPSHQVTQMGQEVILRCVPISNHLYFYWYRQILGQKVEFLVSFYNNEISEKSEIFDDQFSVERPDGSNFTLKIRSTKLEDSAMYFCASSTGLSYEQYFGPGTRLTVT.

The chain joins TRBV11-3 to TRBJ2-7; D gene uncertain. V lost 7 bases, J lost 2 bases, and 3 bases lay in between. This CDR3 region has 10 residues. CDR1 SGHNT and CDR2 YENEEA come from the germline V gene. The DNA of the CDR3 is TGTGCCAGCAAGACCTACGAGCAGTACTTC. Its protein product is CASKTYEQYF.